Listed here are 4 T cell receptor beta chains from one sample, sequenced in a study of regulatory T cells in long-lasting Graves disease. Building of the TCR beta libraries involved iRepertoire HTBI primers and Arm-PCR of CDR3 regions. TCRdb passed the multiplex PCR reads through MiXCR, listing each CDR3 protein once. The table records approximately 400,000 distinct CDR3 sequences, roughly 25% of them present only once. Specified time point: persistent/refractory GD, antithyroid drugs over 5 years with positive TRAb. RNA isolated from PBMCs was used to make the TCR library. The specimen was peripheral blood mononuclear cells (PBMCs), collected when the disease was refractory, from a patient treated with antithyroid drugs. Every receptor here comes from a woman aged 35 to 49 with Graves disease.

This clonotype turned up a few times. This chain joins TRBV20-1 and TRBJ2-7; D is possibly TRBD1 or TRBD2 (5 bases each). Germline CDR1 is DFQATT and CDR2 is SNEGSKA (reference sequence). The V and J ends lost 6 bases and 3 bases respectively, with 15 bases between them. This CDR3 is 13 amino acids long. CDR3 sequence (DNA): TGCAGTGCCCCCCAGGGAGCCAACTACGAGCAGTACTTC. Its protein is CSAPQGANYEQYF.

This clonotype was seen ten or more times. V gene TRBV2 combines with J gene TRBJ2-5, with D possibly TRBD1 on 6 matching bases. V lost 3 bases to trimming and J lost 2 bases, with 13 bases between them. The germline V gene has CDR1 SNHLY and CDR2 FYNNEI. This CDR3 has 15 amino acids. The CDR3 loop is CASSEGRTVQETQYF. CDR3 bases: TGTGCCAGCAGTGAGGGGCGGACAGTTCAAGAGACCCAGTACTTC.

The CDR3 sequence is CASSQKQGLAKNIQYF. CDR3 nucleotides: TGTGCCAGCAGCCAAAAACAGGGACTAGCCAAAAACATTCAGTACTTC. The genes are TRBV5-8 and TRBJ2-4; either TRBD1 or TRBD2 may supply D (6 bases each). This CDR3 has 16 residues. CDR1 and CDR2 (germline): SGHTS, YDEGEE. Trimming took 4 bases from V and 0 from J, leaving 14 bases between them.

V and J are TRBV7-8 and TRBJ1-4; D might be TRBD1 (5 bases). Germline loops: CDR1 SGHVS, CDR2 FQNEAQ. The CDR3 extends over 13 amino acids. Trimming shortened V by 5 bases and J by 12 bases, and 16 bases separated the two germline ends. CDR3 sequence reads: CASSPQGPFELFF. In DNA form, the CDR3 reads TGTGCCAGCAGCCCCCAGGGCCCTTTTGAACTGTTTTTT.